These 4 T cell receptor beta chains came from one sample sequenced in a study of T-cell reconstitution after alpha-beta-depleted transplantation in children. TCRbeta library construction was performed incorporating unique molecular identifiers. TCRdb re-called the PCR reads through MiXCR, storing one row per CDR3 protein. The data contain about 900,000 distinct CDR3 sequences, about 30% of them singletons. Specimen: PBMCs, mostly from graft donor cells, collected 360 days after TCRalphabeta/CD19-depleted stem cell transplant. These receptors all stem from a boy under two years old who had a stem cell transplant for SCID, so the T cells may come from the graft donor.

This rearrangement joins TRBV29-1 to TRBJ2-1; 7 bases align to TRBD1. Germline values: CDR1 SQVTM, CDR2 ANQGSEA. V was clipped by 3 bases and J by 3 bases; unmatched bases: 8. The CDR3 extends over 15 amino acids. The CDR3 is CSVDGGRDSYNEQFF. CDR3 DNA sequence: TGCAGCGTTGACGGCGGTCGGGACAGCTACAATGAGCAGTTCTTC.

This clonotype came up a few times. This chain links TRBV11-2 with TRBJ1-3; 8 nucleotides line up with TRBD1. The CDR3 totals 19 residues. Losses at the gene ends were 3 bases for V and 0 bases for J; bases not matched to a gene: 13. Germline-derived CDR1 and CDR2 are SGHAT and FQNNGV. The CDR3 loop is CASSFTGTGLRVSGNTIYF. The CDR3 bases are TGTGCCAGCAGCTTTACCGGGACAGGCCTCCGGGTCTCTGGAAACACCATATATTTT.

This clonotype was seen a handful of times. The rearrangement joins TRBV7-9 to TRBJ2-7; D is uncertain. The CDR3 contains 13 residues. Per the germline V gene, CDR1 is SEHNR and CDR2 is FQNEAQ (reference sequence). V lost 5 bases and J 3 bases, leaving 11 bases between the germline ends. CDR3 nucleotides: TGTGCCAGCAGCCCGTCAGGAATCTACGAGCAGTACTTC. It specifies CASSPSGIYEQYF.

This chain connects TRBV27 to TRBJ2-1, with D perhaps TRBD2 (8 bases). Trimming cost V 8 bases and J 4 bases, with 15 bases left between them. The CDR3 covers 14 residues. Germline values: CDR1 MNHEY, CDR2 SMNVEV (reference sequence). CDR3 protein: CASAGGLGYNEQFF. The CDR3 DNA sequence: TGTGCCAGCGCAGGGGGACTAGGATACAATGAGCAGTTCTTC.